The entry below gives a single T cell receptor (beta chain) sequence along with its context. Which antigen it targets is not known. Per-nucleotide qualities are absent, and no much larger clonotype sits a single base away. This specimen comes from a study of T cell responses to AZD1222 COVID-19 vaccine (dated by TCRdb to 2020 to 2023). Describing the broader study: AZD1222 recipients with second doses at about 4 weeks or about 12 weeks were pooled, because spike-specific TCR depth and breadth did not differ between schedules. TCR sequencing was performed for roughly 250 trial participants, of whom around 210 were given two doses of AZD1222 and around 26 were given two doses of MenACWY control vaccine. Trial participants were enrolled by age into subgroups of 18-55, 56-69 and 70-plus years, and approximately 150, 30 and 60 TCR-sequenced participants, respectively, were included in these subgroups. Beyond this particular receptor, the publication reports: Only five or six AZD1222 recipients were SARS-CoV-2 seropositive at baseline, limiting conclusions about previously exposed vaccinees. Spike-specific TCR breadth and depth rose significantly after two AZD1222 doses compared with day 0 and with MenACWY recipients. Epitopes outside the regions mutated in the B.1.351 and B.1.1.7 variants were reportedly recognized by nearly half of the unique spike-specific TCRs. Most participants were white British and females outnumbered males, and the authors suggested that clonal diversity may have been underestimated. The 56-69-year group was small, and its depth increase did not reach significance, likely because of low power. The whole spike protein was spanned by vaccine-associated CD4 TCRs, and dominant responses were seen in regions 160-218 and 743-854. Because no day 14 peak-response samples were available, the repertoires could be characterized only after the peak T cell response.

The CDR3 regions of human TCRbeta chains were analyzed by immunosequencing. The authors' pipeline ran thus. TCRs in the repertoires were matched against a reference library of SARS-CoV-2-specific TCRs that had been generated with the MIRA antigen-specificity platform. Breadth was defined as the fraction of unique TCRs that were SARS-CoV-2-associated, and depth was defined as the fraction of total T cells that were SARS-CoV-2-associated. Using the MIRA data, each spike-specific TCR was assigned both to the spike region to which the TCR was reactive and to a CD4 or CD8 class. Log10-transformed breadth and depth values were compared by one-way ANOVA with Sidak's multiple comparisons tests. TCRdb limited this immuneACCESS table to in-frame rearrangements with V and J called. A share of clones is missing; checked studies link under half to unresolved V genes, and the rest is unexplained. That table supplies the V and J calls and clone size; D and trimming were determined from the DNA. The sample profile shows 80,000 to 90,000 clones; approximately 90% of them were found once. The top ten constitute approximately 5.2% of the sample.

In the paper's terms, the time point label means: baseline before first vaccination. Vaccinee samples came from UK trials COV001 and COV002, including a single-blind randomized controlled phase 2/3 trial of AZD1222 (ChAdOx1 nCoV-19) in healthy adults. For TCRbeta chain sequencing, PBMC samples were collected from trial participants at day 0 and at day 28 after the second dose. The source is an adult in good health. The sequenced sample was peripheral blood, obtained on day 0 of AZD1222 vaccination.

The DNA sequence is as follows: TGTGCCAGCAGTCCCACCCCACTCCCTACAGATACGCAGTATTTT. This encodes CASSPTPLPTDTQYF. The sequence is built from TRBV2 and TRBJ2-3, with the D gene not clear enough to name. The germline V gene sets CDR1 to SNHLY and CDR2 to FYNNEI. The CDR3 numbers 15 residues from cysteine through phenylalanine. Only the CDR3 DNA stays, 45 bases, in frame from base 1. V is reduced by 5 bases and J by 3 bases, leaving a spacing of 15 bases between them.